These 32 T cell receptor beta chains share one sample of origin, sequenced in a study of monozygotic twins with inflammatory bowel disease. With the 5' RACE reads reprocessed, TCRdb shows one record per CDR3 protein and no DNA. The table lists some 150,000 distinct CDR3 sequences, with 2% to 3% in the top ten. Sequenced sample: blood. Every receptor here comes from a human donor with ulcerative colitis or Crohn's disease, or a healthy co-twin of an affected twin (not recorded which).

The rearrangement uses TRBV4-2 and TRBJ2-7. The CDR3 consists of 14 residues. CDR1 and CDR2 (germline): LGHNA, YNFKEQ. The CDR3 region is CASSQADTPYEQYF.

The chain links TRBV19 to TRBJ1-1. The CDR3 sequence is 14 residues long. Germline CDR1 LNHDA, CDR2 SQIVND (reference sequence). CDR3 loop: CASSIAAVNTEAFF.

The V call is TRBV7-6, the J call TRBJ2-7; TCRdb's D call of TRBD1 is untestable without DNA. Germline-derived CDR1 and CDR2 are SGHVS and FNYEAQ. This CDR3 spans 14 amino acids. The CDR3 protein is CASSRGQDRGEQYF.

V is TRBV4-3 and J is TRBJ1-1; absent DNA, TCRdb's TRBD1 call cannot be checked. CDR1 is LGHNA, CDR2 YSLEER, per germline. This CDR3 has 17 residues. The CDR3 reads CASSQRVGDREVTEAFF.

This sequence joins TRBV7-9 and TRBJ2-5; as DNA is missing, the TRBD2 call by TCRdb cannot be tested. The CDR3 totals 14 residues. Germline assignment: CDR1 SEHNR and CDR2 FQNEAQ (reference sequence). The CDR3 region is CASSRGLAGATQYF.

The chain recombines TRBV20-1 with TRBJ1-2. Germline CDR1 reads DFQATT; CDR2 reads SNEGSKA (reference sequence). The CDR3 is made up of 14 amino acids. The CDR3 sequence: CSVRGLGRNYGYTF.

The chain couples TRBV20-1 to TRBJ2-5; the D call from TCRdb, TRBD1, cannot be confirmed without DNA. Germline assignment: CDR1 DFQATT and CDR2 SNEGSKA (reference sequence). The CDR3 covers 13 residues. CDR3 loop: CSAGQRAIETQYF.

The CDR3: CAISLGQSTIYF. The chain joins TRBV10-3 to TRBJ1-3; with no DNA, the TCRdb D assignment of TRBD1 cannot be verified. The CDR3 is 12 amino acids. Germline assignment: CDR1 ENHRY and CDR2 SYGVKD.

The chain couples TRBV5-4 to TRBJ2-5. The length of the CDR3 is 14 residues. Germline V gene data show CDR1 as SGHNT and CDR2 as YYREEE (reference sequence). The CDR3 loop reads CASSFETLQETQYF.

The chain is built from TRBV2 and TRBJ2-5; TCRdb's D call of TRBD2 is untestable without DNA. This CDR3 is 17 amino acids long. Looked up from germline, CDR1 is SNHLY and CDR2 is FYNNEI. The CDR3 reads CASRASRSGGAGETQYF.

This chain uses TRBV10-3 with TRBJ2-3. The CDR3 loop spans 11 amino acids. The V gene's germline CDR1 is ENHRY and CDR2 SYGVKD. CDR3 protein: CATTATDTQYF.

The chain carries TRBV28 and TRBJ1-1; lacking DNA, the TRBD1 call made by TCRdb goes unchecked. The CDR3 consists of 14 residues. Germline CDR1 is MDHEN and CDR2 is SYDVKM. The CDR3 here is CASSLWDRVDEAFF.

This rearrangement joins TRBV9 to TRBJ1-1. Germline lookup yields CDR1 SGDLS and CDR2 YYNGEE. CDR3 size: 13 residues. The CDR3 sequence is CASSVGHMGEAFF.

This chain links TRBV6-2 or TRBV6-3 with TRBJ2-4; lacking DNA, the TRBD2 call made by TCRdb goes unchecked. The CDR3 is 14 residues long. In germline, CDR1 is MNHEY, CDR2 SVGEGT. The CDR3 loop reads CASRAAGAGNIQYF.

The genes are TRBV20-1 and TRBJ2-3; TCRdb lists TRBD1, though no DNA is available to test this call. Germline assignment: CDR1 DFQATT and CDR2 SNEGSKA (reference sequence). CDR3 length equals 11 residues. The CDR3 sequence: CSAAGDETQYF.

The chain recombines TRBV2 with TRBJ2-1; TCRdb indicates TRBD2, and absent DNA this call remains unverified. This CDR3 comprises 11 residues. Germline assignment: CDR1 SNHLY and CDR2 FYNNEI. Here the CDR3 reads CASSPRDEQFF.

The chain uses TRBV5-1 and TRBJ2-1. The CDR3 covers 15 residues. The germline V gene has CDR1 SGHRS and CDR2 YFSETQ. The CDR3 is CASSLGRSSYNEQFF.

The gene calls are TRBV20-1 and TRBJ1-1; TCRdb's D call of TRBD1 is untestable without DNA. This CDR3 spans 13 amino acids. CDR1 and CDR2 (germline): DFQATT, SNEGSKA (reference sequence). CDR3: CSAPWAGIPSAFF.

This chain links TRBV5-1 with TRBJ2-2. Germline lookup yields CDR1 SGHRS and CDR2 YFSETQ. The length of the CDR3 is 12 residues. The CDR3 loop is CASSLDLGELFF.

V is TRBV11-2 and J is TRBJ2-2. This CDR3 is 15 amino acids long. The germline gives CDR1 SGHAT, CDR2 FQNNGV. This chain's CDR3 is CASSLDPTGMGELFF.

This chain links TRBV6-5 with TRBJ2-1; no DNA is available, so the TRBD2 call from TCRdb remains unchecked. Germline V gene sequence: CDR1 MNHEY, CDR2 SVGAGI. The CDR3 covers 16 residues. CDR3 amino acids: CASSYGARGTNNEQFF.

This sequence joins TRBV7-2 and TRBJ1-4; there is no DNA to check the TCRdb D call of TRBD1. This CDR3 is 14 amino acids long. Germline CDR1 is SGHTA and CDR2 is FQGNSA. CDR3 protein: CASSYRGLDEKLFF. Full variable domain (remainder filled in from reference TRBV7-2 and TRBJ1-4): GAGVSQSPSNKVTEKGKDVELRCDPISGHTALYWYRQSLGQGLEFLIYFQGNSAPDKSGLPSDRFSAERTGGSVSTLTIQRTQQEDSAVYLCASSYRGLDEKLFFGSGTQLSVL.

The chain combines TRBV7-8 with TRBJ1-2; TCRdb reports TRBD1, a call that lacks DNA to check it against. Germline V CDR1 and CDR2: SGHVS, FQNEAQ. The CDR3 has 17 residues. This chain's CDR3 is CASSLVPQGAMNYGYTF.

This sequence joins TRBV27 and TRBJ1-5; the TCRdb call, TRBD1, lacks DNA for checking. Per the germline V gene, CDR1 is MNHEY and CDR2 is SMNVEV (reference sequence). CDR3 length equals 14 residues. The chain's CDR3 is CASSFGADNQPQHF.

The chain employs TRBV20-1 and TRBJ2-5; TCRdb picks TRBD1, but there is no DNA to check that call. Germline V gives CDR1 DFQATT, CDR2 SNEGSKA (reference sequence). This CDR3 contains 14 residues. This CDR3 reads CSTLDGGNQETQYF.

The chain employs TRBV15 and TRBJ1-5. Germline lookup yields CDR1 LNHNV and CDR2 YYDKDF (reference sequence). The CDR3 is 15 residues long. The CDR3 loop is CATSRRVSGNQPQHF.

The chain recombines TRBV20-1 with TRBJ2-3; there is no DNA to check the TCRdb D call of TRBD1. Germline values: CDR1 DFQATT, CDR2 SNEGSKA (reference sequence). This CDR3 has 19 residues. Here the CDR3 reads CSARVDRGDSGVGTDTQYF.

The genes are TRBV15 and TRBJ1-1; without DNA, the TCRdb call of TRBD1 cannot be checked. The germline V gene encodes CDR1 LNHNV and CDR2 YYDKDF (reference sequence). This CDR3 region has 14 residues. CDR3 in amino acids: CATSRDRGNTEAFF.

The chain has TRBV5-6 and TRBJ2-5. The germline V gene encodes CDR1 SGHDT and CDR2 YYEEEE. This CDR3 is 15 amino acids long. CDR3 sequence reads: CASSLAATQRETQYF.

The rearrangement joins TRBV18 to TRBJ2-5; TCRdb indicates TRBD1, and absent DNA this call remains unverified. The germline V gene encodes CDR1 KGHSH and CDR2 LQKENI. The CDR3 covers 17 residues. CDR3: CASSPGPGQAPQETQYF. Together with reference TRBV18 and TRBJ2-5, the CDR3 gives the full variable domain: NAGVMQNPRHLVRRRGQEARLRCSPMKGHSHVYWYRQLPEEGLKFMVYLQKENIIDESGMPKERFSAEFPKEGPSILRIQQVVRGDSAAYFCASSPGPGQAPQETQYFGPGTRLLVL.

This CDR3 is CASSWTTDNEQFF. V is TRBV12-3 or TRBV12-4 and J is TRBJ2-1. The CDR3 has 13 residues.

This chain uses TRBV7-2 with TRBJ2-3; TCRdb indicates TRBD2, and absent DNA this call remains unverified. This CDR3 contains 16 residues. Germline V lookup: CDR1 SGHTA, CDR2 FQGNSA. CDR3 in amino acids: CASSPGGTTRADTQYF.